The sequence of this T cell receptor (beta chain) was determined in a study of blood T cell repertoires in COVID-19 (dated by TCRdb to between 2020 and 2021). Regarding the study in general: Samples from collaborators originated in the United States, Italy and Spain and spanned both the acute and convalescent phases of COVID-19. The material from the prospective study consisted of cDNA or gDNA derived from T cells, B-cell-depleted T cells, or PBMCs. Deeply sampled blood TCRbeta repertoires from subjects exposed to, actively infected with, or recovered from COVID-19 were included in the dataset. The repertoires were released in a freely available public database intended as a resource for research on the immune response to SARS-CoV-2. The samples were drawn from two sources: the first 160 participants of the ongoing ImmuneRACE study, and 1,200 or so subjects contributed by 6 global collaborators. A de-identified subject ID, COVID-19 status, age in years and sex were almost always included in the sample metadata. Where available, HLA class I and class II types were obtained from metadata supplied by the sample provider rather than from assay-based typing.

This clone was counted only a few times. It lacks a known antigen. Base qualities are missing; no much larger clone stands one base away. Study-wide findings and limitations: The quantity of clinical and demographic metadata differed by source and by participant and was supplied without curation.

Trimming removed 4 bases from V and 4 bases from J, leaving 11 bases between the germline ends. The cysteine opens and the phenylalanine closes a CDR3 of 14 amino acids. The only DNA kept is the CDR3, 42 bases in frame from the first base. The germline V gene supplies CDR1 SGDLS and CDR2 YYNGEE. At one collaborating source in Seattle, patients were enrolled during active infection and were followed longitudinally through the course of disease. The collaborating institutions used their own protocols to collect whole blood in K2EDTA tubes. For TCRbeta analysis, collaborator samples were shipped as frozen whole blood, as isolated PBMCs, or as DNA extracted from either sample type. TCRbeta CDR3 regions were amplified from genomic DNA using the immunoSEQ Assay, a bias-controlled multiplex PCR. For the original study's pipeline: The number of nucleated cells in each sample was estimated from the amplification of reference gene primers within the assay. To quantify the absolute abundance of each unique TCRbeta CDR3 rearrangement, sequence reads were collapsed and filtered. Productive Simpson clonality was computed per sample as the square root of Simpson's diversity index over productive rearrangements. TCRdb stores this immuneACCESS table with in-frame sequences only. Part of the clones is absent; in the studies checked, under half of the shortfall reflects unresolved V genes, and no reason is known for the rest. The V and J calls and clone size are taken from that table; D and trimming were inferred from the DNA. This sample comprises 150,000 to 190,000 clones, 80% to 90% of them detected only once. Less than 10% of the sample is taken by the ten largest.

The chain joins TRBV9 to TRBJ2-2; TRBD1 might be the D gene, on 6 matching bases. Sequenced input: peripheral blood. The source of this sequence is a woman aged 55 to 70 with COVID-19, enrolled during active disease. The nucleotide sequence is TGTGCCAGCAGCAATAACAGGGTCACCGGGGAGCTGTTTTTT. This codes for CASSNNRVTGELFF.